These T cell receptor beta chains were read from a single sample in a study of cytomegalovirus exposure and HLA in healthy donors. Here immunoSEQ multiplex PCR was the method, and the copy in TCRdb shows in-frame clones only, minus some. The top ten clones hold 3.2% of a sample with some 110,000 clones, roughly two thirds of them seen once. Sequencing was performed on PBMCs. Receptors originate from a man aged 30-40 years in good health and CMV-seronegative. Both conserved end residues are part of each CDR3.

V gene: TRBV5-4; CDR3 protein: CASNQFSGNTIYF
V gene: TRBV11-2; CDR3 protein: CASSLDPTSGKNEQFF
V gene: TRBV7-6; CDR3 protein: CASSPAQGLQETQYF
V gene: TRBV11-3; CDR3 protein: CASSLSGSSYEQYF
V gene: TRBV6-1; CDR3 protein: CASSDEGRVAKNIQYF
V gene: TRBV28; CDR3 protein: CASSIPGGRGYTF
V gene: TRBV14; CDR3 protein: CASSQGTGLSYNEQFF
V gene: TRBV4-1; CDR3 protein: CASSQPQNRGQAEQYF
V gene: TRBV7-9; CDR3 protein: CASSFVGGDNEKLFF
V gene: TRBV7-2; CDR3 protein: CASSLGGQVNYGYTF
V gene: TRBV28; CDR3 protein: CASRQGGENTIYF
V gene: TRBV9; CDR3 protein: CASSVESGEMGDTQYF
V gene: TRBV18; CDR3 protein: CASSPWASRSSTDTQYF
V gene: TRBV9; CDR3 protein: CASSASETGDESTDTQYF
V gene: TRBV28; CDR3 protein: CASSRDGSGSYTF